This entry describes one TCR beta chain. The data derive from a study of blood T cells in healthy people across ages. Germline loops: CDR1 LGHNA, CDR2 YSLEER. This CDR3 spans 15 amino acids. Between the trimmed V and J ends, which lost 1 base and 1 base, there was a span of 10 bases. Then a second PCR, running about 7 to 11 cycles, was carried out with a sample-barcoded 5' primer and a J-beta primer mix. One entry per CDR3 protein, called by TCRdb with MiXCR from the 5' RACE reads. The sample contains approximately 1,700,000 distinct CDR3 sequences, 30% to 40% of which appear only once. The source material was blood. The chain employs TRBV4-3 and TRBJ2-5, with D unresolved. This TCR was sampled from a human donor in good health. CDR3 sequence: CASSQGSRRQETQYF. CDR3 nucleotide sequence: TGCGCCAGCAGCCAAGGGAGCAGACGCCAAGAGACCCAGTACTTC.